This record covers a single T cell receptor beta chain. Antigen: not known. Germline CDR1 and CDR2: SGHVS and FNYEAQ. This CDR3 is built from 15 residues. V was shortened by 0 bases and J by 2 bases, with 9 bases between the two germline ends. The sample is drawn from a study of shared clonotypes between healthy human individuals. Study findings and constraints: Clonotype sharing among donors was thought likely to change with sequencing depth. Compared with memory subsets, naive subsets generally had larger estimated richness.

Assay execution took place at the deep level. The repertoire was sequenced with immunoSEQ multiplex PCR; TCRdb's copy has only in-frame clones and lacks some. Found here are 170,000 or so clones, 65% to 70% of them singletons; the top ten hold less than 11%. Sample: memory CD4+ T cells sorted from blood. Documented subset: CD45RA-negative fraction. This TCR derives from a man aged 25-40 years in good health. The genes are TRBV7-6 and TRBJ2-3; no firm D call. CDR3 region: CASSLAARNTDTQYF. The CDR3 DNA sequence: TGTGCCAGCAGCTTAGCGGCTAGGAACACAGATACGCAGTATTTT.